This record looks at one T cell receptor beta chain sequence and its context. The target antigen is unknown. cDNA synthesis was performed in eight separate reactions for each sample. TCRdb reprocessed the 5' RACE reads; each CDR3 protein has one entry and no DNA is given. The sample totals around 410,000 distinct CDR3 sequences. This CDR3 is built from 17 residues. CDR1 and CDR2 from the germline V gene are DFQATT and SNEGSKA (reference sequence). This sample is drawn from a study of monozygotic twins with inflammatory bowel disease. Study-wide results and limits: The sharing of clonotypes with others was lower in IBD patients than in healthy twins, especially with disease activity. By inverse Simpson index, TCRbeta diversity was lower in IBD patients than in healthy co-twins.

Each donor had 2.5 ml of blood drawn. This sequence originates from a human donor with ulcerative colitis or Crohn's disease, or a healthy co-twin of an affected twin (not recorded which). The specimen was blood. The V call is TRBV20-1, the J call TRBJ2-1; lacking DNA, the TRBD1 call made by TCRdb goes unchecked. The CDR3 spells CSASNARGRGSYNEQFF.